This T cell receptor (beta chain) was observed in a study of molecular identifiers for immune sequencing clone quantification. Each CDR3 protein gets one entry after TCRdb re-called the PCR reads with MiXCR. The sample records approximately 320,000 distinct CDR3 sequences, about a quarter being singletons. Notes on this clonotype: The antigen remains unidentified. Mismatch with germline at one junction end may stem from a read error.

The germline V gene has CDR1 LNHDA and CDR2 SQIVND (reference sequence). CDR3 size: 14 residues. Findings of the study overall: Whereas clones above 20 RNA copies held under 1% of naive-cell molecules, they held over 98% of effector molecules.

Naive CD8 libraries came from around 18,000 to 910,000 sorted cells with 10%, 30% or 50% RNA. This receptor was identified in a human donor in good health. Some libraries in this study had Jurkat cell RNA spiked in. Specimen: naive CD8+ T cells from blood, with Jurkat cell RNA spiked in. Noted subset: FACS-sorted CD8+CD4-CCR7+CD45RA+ naive T cells. V is TRBV19 and J is TRBJ2-1; D gene uncertain. The CDR3 DNA is TGTGCCAGTAGTATTTTTGCCCAAAACAATGCGCAGTTCTTC. Translation gives CASSIFAQNNAQFF.